Listed below are T cell receptor beta chains from one sample, sequenced in a study of blood T cell repertoires in COVID-19. The table came from immunoSEQ multiplex PCR; TCRdb's copy has only in-frame clones and leaves some out. The profile covers approximately 63,000 clones, with 91% appearing a single time and 8.6% taken by the ten largest. Sequencing was done on a sample of peripheral blood. Receptor source: a human donor in a cohort sampled during active COVID-19. The CDR3 runs from the conserved cysteine through the conserved F or W. Fields, in order: clone size, D gene, J gene, V gene, CDR3 DNA, CDR3 protein. A D gene is named only where the DNA matches it firmly. Clone size appears in some rows only: once, few, many, or a class for an expanded clone.

abundance: -; d_gene: -; j_gene: TRBJ2-3; v_gene: TRBV5-1; CDR3nt: TGCGCCAGCAACCCCGGGAGCACAGATACGCAGTATTTT; CDR3aa: CASNPGSTDTQYF
abundance: -; d_gene: -; j_gene: TRBJ2-1; v_gene: TRBV19; CDR3nt: TGTGCCAGTAGTATAGCCCCCCGGTCAAGCTCCTACAATGAGCAGTTCTTC; CDR3aa: CASSIAPRSSSYNEQFF
abundance: -; d_gene: TRBD1; j_gene: TRBJ2-7; v_gene: TRBV5-1; CDR3nt: TGCGCCAGCAGCTTGGGCGGACAGGGAAGTCTTGAACAGTACTTC; CDR3aa: CASSLGGQGSLEQYF
abundance: -; d_gene: TRBD2; j_gene: TRBJ2-3; v_gene: TRBV5-1; CDR3nt: TGCGCCAGCACCCGGGGGGGGGTCGAGCGCACAGATACGCAGTATTTT; CDR3aa: CASTRGGVERTDTQYF
abundance: -; d_gene: -; j_gene: TRBJ2-3; v_gene: TRBV4-3; CDR3nt: TGCGCCAGCAGCCAAGATGGAACTAGCTCAGATACGCAGTATTTT; CDR3aa: CASSQDGTSSDTQYF
abundance: -; d_gene: -; j_gene: TRBJ1-5; v_gene: TRBV12-5; CDR3nt: TGTGCTAGTGGTTTGCAAGGGGCGCCCCGGGCCCAGCATTTT; CDR3aa: CASGLQGAPRAQHF
abundance: -; d_gene: -; j_gene: TRBJ1-1; v_gene: TRBV18; CDR3nt: TGTGCCAGCCTAGGGGATGGAACAGGGATTCGGGGAACTGAAGCTTTCTTT; CDR3aa: CASLGDGTGIRGTEAFF
abundance: -; d_gene: -; j_gene: TRBJ1-2; v_gene: TRBV9; CDR3nt: TGTGCCAGCAGCGTAGTTCAGGGAGGCTACACCTTC; CDR3aa: CASSVVQGGYTF
abundance: -; d_gene: -; j_gene: TRBJ2-5; v_gene: TRBV7-2; CDR3nt: TGTGCCAGCAGCTTAGCGATAGGGACTCAAGAGACCCAGTACTTC; CDR3aa: CASSLAIGTQETQYF
abundance: few; d_gene: TRBD2; j_gene: TRBJ2-7; v_gene: TRBV28; CDR3nt: TGTGCCAGCAGTTTCCCGGGACTAGCGGTCTACGAGCAGTACTTC; CDR3aa: CASSFPGLAVYEQYF
abundance: -; d_gene: TRBD1; j_gene: TRBJ1-5; v_gene: TRBV19; CDR3nt: TGTGCCAGTAGTATAGATCGGGAGGGGGCGTGGGGGAGCAATCAGCCCCAGCATTTT; CDR3aa: CASSIDREGAWGSNQPQHF
abundance: -; d_gene: -; j_gene: TRBJ1-1; v_gene: TRBV6-5; CDR3nt: TGTGCCAGCAGTTTTGCGGACAGTCGCTCCACTGAAGCTTTCTTT; CDR3aa: CASSFADSRSTEAFF